This T cell receptor (beta chain) stems from a study of CD8 T cells in ankylosing spondylitis. The CDR3 loop spans 14 amino acids. The J segment lost 0 bases and the V segment lost 6 bases, leaving 3 bases of the junction unmatched. Germline V gene sequence: CDR1 MNHEY, CDR2 SMNVEV (reference sequence). By quantitative 5'-RACE with molecular barcodes, the TCR beta libraries were made. MiXCR, run by TCRdb on the 5' RACE reads, gives a single entry per CDR3 protein. Here the sample spans about 350,000 distinct CDR3 sequences, 20% being singletons. Study-wide results and caveats: Earlier authors reported some of these motif variants in reactive arthritis synovial fluid and blood.

This clonotype was seen a handful of times. Its antigen is still unknown. The rearrangement links TRBV27 to TRBJ2-7; 9 bases are a match to TRBD1. This TCR was recovered from a male donor with ankylosing spondylitis or in good health (not recorded which). Sequenced: blood, either unsorted or a sorted T cell fraction (not recorded which). CDR3 sequence reads: CASRDRGYSYEQYF. CDR3 in DNA: TGTGCCAGCAGGGACAGGGGATACTCCTACGAGCAGTACTTC.